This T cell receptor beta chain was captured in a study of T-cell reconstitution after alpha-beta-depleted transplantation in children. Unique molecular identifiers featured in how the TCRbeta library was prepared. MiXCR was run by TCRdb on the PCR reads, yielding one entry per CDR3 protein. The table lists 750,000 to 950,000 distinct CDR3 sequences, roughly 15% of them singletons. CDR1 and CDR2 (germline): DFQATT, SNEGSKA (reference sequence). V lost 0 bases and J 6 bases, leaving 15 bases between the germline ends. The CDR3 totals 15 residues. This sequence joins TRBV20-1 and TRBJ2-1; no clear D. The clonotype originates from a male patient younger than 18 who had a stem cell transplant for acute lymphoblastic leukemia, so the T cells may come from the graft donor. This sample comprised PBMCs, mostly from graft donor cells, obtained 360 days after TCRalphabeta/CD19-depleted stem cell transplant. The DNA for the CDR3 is TGCAGTGCTAGAGATAGTAGCCACCTTATCAATGAGCAGTTCTTC. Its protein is CSARDSSHLINEQFF.